This T cell receptor (beta chain) was observed in a study of CD8 T cells in ankylosing spondylitis. Overall study results and limits: Fewer than 10 highly homologous variants formed a TCR beta motif that appeared characteristic of ankylosing spondylitis blood.

Researchers built TCR beta libraries using quantitative 5'-RACE with molecular barcodes. MiXCR, run by TCRdb on the 5' RACE reads, gives a single entry per CDR3 protein. The repertoire holds around 450,000 distinct CDR3 sequences, with roughly 25% as singletons. CDR1 is SSHAT and CDR2 is FNYEAQ in the germline V gene (reference sequence). V shed 1 base, J shed 9 bases, and the junction held 13 bases outside the gene matches. The length of the CDR3 is 17 residues. This clonotype was detected only a few times. Its antigen is undetermined. Sequencing input: blood, either unsorted or a sorted T cell fraction (not recorded which). The rearrangement uses TRBV7-7 and TRBJ2-1; TRBD2 agrees at 9 bases. The receptor was derived from a male donor with ankylosing spondylitis. CDR3 amino acids: CASSLGGSGRARSEQFF. In nucleotides, the CDR3 is TGTGCCAGCAGCTTAGGGGGTAGCGGGAGAGCTAGGAGTGAGCAGTTCTTC.